This record concerns one TCR beta chain sequence. What it recognizes is unknown. This sample stems from a study of radiotherapy plus CTLA-4 blockade in lung cancer. The overall study: Objective responses were recorded in about 18% of patients, with disease control recorded in approximately 32%.

The study's findings and limits: Per reports, early blood T cell clone dynamics, plus interferon-beta, forecast response most strongly. Peripheral blood showed expansion of tumor-derived TCR clones after radiotherapy and ipilimumab.

Each patient with chemo-refractory metastatic non-small-cell lung cancer was treated with focal radiation plus CTLA-4 blockade using ipilimumab. Germline CDR1 reads SGHTA; CDR2 reads FQGTGA. This CDR3 has 15 residues. V gave up 8 bases and J gave up 0 bases, with 13 bases separating them. Repertoires were generated with immunoSEQ multiplex PCR, while TCRdb's copy carries only in-frame clones and drops some. The table records over 80,000 clones, around 83% of them present only once. J is TRBJ2-2 and V is TRBV7-3; D might be TRBD2 (7 bases). Specimen: peripheral blood, collected from a patient treated with radiotherapy plus ipilimumab. This TCR was sampled from a human donor with non-small cell lung cancer who had stable disease on radiotherapy plus ipilimumab. CDR3 DNA: TGTGCCAGCTCTCGGGGGGCTCCGAACACCGGGGAGCTGTTTTTT. Translating gives CASSRGAPNTGELFF.